Ten or more counts support the clone carrying this TCR beta chain. Its antigen remains unidentified. The sample originates from a study of CD8+CD57+ T cells in acquired aplastic anemia. As for the study in general: Mean DNA quantity obtained from sorted CD4+ and CD8+ cells was 3 to 4 ug.

Points from the study as a whole: CD8+ Simpson's diversity in patients was not significantly different from that in controls.

Trimming removed 5 bases at V and 4 bases at J, with 14 bases between. This CDR3 has 14 amino acids. Germline values: CDR1 MNHEY, CDR2 SMNVEV (reference sequence). It was patients with CD8+CD57+ cell expansion by flow cytometry who were chosen for sequencing. Every patient presented with severe acquired aplastic anemia. Patients were untreated when blood was sampled. Genomic DNA was employed as the template in profiling TCR beta VDJ and CDR3. Via MiXCR, TCRdb re-called the reads, giving one row per CDR3 protein. The repertoire consists of about 150,000 distinct CDR3 sequences, with about 48% occurring once and the leading ten covering roughly 12%.

Sequencing used sorted CD4+, CD8+, or CD8+CD57+ T cells (not recorded which) from PBMCs. This clonotype was sampled from a human donor with aplastic anemia. This chain joins TRBV27 and TRBJ2-5; D is unresolved. The CDR3 loop reads CASSPPGSGETQYF. CDR3 bases: TGTGCCAGCAGTCCTCCAGGTTCAGGAGAGACCCAGTACTTC.